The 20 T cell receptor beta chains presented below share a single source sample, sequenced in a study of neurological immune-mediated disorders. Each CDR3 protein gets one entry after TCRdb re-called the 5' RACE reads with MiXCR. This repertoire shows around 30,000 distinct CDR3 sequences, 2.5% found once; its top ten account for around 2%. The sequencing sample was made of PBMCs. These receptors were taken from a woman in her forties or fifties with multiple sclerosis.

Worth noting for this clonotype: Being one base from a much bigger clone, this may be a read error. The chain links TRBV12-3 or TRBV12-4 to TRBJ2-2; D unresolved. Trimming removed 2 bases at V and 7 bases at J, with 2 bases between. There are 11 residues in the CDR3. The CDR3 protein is CASSLNGELFF. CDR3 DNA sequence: TGTGCCAGCAGTTTAAACGGGGAGCTGTTTTTT.

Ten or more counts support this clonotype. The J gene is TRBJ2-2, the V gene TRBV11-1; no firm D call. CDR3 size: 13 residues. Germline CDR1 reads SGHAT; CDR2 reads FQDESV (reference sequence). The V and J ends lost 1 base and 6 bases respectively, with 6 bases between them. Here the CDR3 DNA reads TGTGCCAGCAGCTTAGGGGTATCCGGGGAGCTGTTTTTT. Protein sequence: CASSLGVSGELFF.

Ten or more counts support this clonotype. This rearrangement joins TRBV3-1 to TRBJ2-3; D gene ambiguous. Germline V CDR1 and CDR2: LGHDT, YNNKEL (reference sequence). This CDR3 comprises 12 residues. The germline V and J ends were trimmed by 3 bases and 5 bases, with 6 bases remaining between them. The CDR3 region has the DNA TGTGCCAGCAGCCAGGCCGGAGATACGCAGTATTTT. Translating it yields CASSQAGDTQYF.

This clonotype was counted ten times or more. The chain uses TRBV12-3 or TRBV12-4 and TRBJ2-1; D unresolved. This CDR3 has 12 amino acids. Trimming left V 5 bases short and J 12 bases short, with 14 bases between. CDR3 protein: CASSPLGVGQFF. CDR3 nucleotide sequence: TGTGCCAGCAGTCCTCTGGGCGTCGGGCAGTTCTTC.

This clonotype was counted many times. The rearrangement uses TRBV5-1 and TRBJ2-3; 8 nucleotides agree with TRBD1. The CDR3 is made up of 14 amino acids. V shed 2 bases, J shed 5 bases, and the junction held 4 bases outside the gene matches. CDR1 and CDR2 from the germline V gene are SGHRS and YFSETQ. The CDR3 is CASSFGQGGDTQYF. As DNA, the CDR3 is TGCGCCAGCAGCTTCGGACAGGGAGGAGATACGCAGTATTTT.

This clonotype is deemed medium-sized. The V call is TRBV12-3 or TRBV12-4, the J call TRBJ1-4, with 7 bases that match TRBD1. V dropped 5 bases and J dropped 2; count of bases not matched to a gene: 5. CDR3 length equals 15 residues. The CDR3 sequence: CASSPPGQTNEKLFF. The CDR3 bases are TGTGCCAGCAGTCCCCCGGGACAGACTAATGAAAAACTGTTTTTT.

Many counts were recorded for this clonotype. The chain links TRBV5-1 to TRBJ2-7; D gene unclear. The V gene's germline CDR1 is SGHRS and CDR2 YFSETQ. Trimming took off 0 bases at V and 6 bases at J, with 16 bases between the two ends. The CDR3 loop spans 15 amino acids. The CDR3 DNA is TGCGCCAGCAGCTTGGACGTTGGGTCCCTCTCCGAGCAGTACTTC. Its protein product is CASSLDVGSLSEQYF.

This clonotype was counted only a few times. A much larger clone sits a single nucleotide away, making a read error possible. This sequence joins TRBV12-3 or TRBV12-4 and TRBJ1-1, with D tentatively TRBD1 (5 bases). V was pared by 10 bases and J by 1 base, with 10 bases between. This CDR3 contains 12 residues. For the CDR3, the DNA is TGTGCCACACAGGAAGGGAACACTGAAGCTTTCTTT. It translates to CATQEGNTEAFF.

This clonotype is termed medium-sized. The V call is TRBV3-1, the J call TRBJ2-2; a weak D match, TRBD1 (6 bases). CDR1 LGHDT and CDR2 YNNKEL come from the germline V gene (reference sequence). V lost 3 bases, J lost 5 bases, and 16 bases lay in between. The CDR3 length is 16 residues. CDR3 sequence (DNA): TGTGCCAGCAGCCACCCCCGGGTCCAGGGGACCGGGGAGCTGTTTTTT. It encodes CASSHPRVQGTGELFF.

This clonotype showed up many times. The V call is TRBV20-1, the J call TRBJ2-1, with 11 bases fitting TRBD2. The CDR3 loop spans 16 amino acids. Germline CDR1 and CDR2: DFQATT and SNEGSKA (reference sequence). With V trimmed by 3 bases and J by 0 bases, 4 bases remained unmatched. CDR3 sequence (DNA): TGCAGTGCTAGCGAGGGACTAGCGGCCTCCTACAATGAGCAGTTCTTC. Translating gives CSASEGLAASYNEQFF.

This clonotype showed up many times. CDR3 nucleotides: TGTGCCTCGGACCCTGGAGGGAACACCATATATTTT. Translated, it gives CASDPGGNTIYF. V and J are TRBV30 and TRBJ1-3, with D hard to call. Germline CDR1 and CDR2: GTSNPN and SVGIG (reference sequence). The CDR3 covers 12 residues. V was cut by 7 bases and J by 7 bases, with 14 bases left in between.

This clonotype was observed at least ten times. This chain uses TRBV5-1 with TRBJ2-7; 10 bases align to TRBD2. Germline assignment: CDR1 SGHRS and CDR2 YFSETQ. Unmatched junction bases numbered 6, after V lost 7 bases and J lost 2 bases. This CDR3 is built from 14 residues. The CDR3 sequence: CASAALAGAYEQYF. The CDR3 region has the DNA TGCGCCAGCGCTGCCCTAGCGGGGGCCTACGAGCAGTACTTC. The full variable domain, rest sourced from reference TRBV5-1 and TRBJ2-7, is KAGVTQTPRYLIKTRGQQVTLSCSPISGHRSVSWYQQTPGQGLQFLFEYFSETQRNKGNFPGRFSGRQFSNSRSEMNVSTLELGDSALYLCASAALAGAYEQYFGPGTRLTVT.

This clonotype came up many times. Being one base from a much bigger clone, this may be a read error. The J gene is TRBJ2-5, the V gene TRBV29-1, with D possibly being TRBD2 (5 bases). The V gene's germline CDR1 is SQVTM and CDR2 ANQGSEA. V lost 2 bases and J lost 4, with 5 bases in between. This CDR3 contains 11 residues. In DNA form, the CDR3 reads TGCAGCGTTGAAAGCGGAGAGACCCAGTACTTC. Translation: CSVESGETQYF.

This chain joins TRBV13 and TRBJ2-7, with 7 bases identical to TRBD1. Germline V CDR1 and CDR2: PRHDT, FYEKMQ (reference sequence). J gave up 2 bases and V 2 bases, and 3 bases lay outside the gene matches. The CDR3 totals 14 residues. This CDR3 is CASSLTDRTYEQYF. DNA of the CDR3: TGTGCCAGCAGCTTAACGGACAGGACCTACGAGCAGTACTTC. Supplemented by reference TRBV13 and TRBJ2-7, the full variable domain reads AAGVIQSPRHLIKEKRETATLKCYPIPRHDTVYWYQQGPGQDPQFLISFYEKMQSDKGSIPDRFSAQQFSDYHSELNMSSLELGDSALYFCASSLTDRTYEQYFGPGTRLTVT.

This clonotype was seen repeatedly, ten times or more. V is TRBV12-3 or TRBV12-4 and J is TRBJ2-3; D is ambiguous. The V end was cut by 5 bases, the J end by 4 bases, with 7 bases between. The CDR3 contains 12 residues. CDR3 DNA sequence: TGTGCCAGCAGTGAGATACCAGATACGCAGTATTTT. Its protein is CASSEIPDTQYF.

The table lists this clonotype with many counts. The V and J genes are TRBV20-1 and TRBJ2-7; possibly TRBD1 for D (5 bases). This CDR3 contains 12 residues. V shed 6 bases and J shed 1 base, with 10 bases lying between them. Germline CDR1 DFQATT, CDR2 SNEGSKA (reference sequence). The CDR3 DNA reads TGCAGTGCCGAACAGGAATCCTACGAGCAGTACTTC. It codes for CSAEQESYEQYF.

CDR3 nucleotides: TGCAGCGTTCGACGGGCAACGGGGGCCGGGGGGACCCAGTACTTC. This codes for CSVRRATGAGGTQYF. This chain connects TRBV29-1 to TRBJ2-5, with D perhaps TRBD1 or TRBD2 (6 bases each). The germline gives CDR1 SQVTM, CDR2 ANQGSEA. This CDR3 comprises 15 residues. V was pared by 5 bases and J by 7 bases, with 23 bases between.

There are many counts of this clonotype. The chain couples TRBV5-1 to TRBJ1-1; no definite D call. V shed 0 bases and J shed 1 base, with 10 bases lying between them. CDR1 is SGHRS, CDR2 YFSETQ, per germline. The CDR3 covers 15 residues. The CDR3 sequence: CASSLEGRTNTEAFF. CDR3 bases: TGCGCCAGCAGCTTGGAAGGGCGGACGAACACTGAAGCTTTCTTT. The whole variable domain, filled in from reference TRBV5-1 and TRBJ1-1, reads KAGVTQTPRYLIKTRGQQVTLSCSPISGHRSVSWYQQTPGQGLQFLFEYFSETQRNKGNFPGRFSGRQFSNSRSEMNVSTLELGDSALYLCASSLEGRTNTEAFFGQGTRLTVV.

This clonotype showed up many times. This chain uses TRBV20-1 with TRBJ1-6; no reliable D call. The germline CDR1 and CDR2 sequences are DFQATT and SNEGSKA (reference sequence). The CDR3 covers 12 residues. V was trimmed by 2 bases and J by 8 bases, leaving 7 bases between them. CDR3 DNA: TGCAGTGCTAGACAGGTCGATTCACCCCTCCACTTT. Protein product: CSARQVDSPLHF.

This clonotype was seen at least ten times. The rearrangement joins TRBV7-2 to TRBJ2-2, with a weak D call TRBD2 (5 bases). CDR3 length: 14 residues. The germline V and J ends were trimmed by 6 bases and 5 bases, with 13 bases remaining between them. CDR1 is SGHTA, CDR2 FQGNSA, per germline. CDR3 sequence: CASRRDGGTGELFF. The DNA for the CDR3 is TGTGCCAGCAGAAGAGACGGAGGAACCGGGGAGCTGTTTTTT.